Below, one T cell receptor (beta chain) is given with its context. The target antigen is unknown. Repertoires were generated with immunoSEQ multiplex PCR, while TCRdb's copy carries only in-frame clones and drops some. The data contain around 26,000 clones, 88% of them singletons. The data derive from a study of T cell responses to AZD1222 COVID-19 vaccine. Between the trimmed V and J ends, which lost 6 bases and 6 bases, there was a span of 14 bases. The germline gives CDR1 MGHDK, CDR2 SYGVNS. The CDR3 loop spans 14 amino acids. Notes on the study in general: Researchers took repertoire samples only after the peak T cell response had come.

Specimen: peripheral blood, collected 28 days after the second AZD1222 dose. The chain carries TRBV25-1 and TRBJ2-2; possible D gene TRBD2, 6 bases. The receptor's source is an adult who received the AZD1222 COVID-19 vaccine. The CDR3 bases are TGTGCCAGCAGAGGGCAGGGACTCGCCGGGGAGCTGTTTTTT. Its translation is CASRGQGLAGELFF.